Listed below are T cell receptor beta chains from one sample, sequenced in a study of CD8+ T cells in alopecia areata. Generated by immunoSEQ multiplex PCR, the TCRdb table keeps only in-frame clones and is missing some. The data show around 99,000 clones, about 83% seen once. The sample consisted of CD8+ T cells sorted from blood, taken at week 24, from a patient treated with tofacitinib. These receptors all stem from a human donor with alopecia areata. Both conserved end residues are part of each CDR3. A D gene is named only where the DNA matches it firmly. Size values are once, few and many counts, or a class for expanded clones, and some rows have none.

clone size	V gene	J gene	D gene	CDR3 DNA	CDR3 protein
NA	TRBV27	TRBJ2-5	TRBD1	TGTGCCAGCCGACAGGGACAAGAGACCCAGTACTTC	CASRQGQETQYF
NA	TRBV30	TRBJ2-1	NA	TGTGCCTGCGACAACGGGGGACTTAGTCAGTTCTTC	CACDNGGLSQFF
NA	TRBV13	TRBJ1-2	TRBD1	TGTGCCAGCAGCTCCCCCGGGACAGGGGAAGAATATGGCTACACCTTC	CASSSPGTGEEYGYTF
NA	TRBV14	TRBJ1-2	TRBD1	TGTGCCAGCAGCCAGACCGGGACAGGGGCCCACTATGGCTACACCTTC	CASSQTGTGAHYGYTF
NA	TRBV4-1	TRBJ2-7	NA	TGCGCCAGCAGCCAAGATAGGTCGGCTCACGAGCAGTACTTC	CASSQDRSAHEQYF
medium-sized	TRBV10-2	TRBJ2-5	NA	TGCGCCAGCAGGGACAGTAGTCAAGAGACCCAGTACTTC	CASRDSSQETQYF
NA	TRBV7-2	TRBJ2-7	TRBD2	TGTGCCAGCAGCCCTCGCGGAGCGGGGGCAAGCGAGCAGTACTTC	CASSPRGAGASEQYF
NA	TRBV4-1	TRBJ1-5	NA	TGCGCCAGCAGCCAAGCCTCAGTTCAGCCCCAGCATTTT	CASSQASVQPQHF
NA	TRBV30	TRBJ2-1	NA	TGTGCCTGGAGTAAGGACAGCTACAATGAGCAGTTCTTC	CAWSKDSYNEQFF
NA	TRBV7-2	TRBJ2-7	NA	TGTGCCAGCAGCTTAAGTGACTCCGTCCTTTTCGGCGAGCAGTACTTC	CASSLSDSVLFGEQYF
NA	TRBV29-1	TRBJ2-5	TRBD1	TGCAGTGCGATGACAGGGGTTTCTGAGACCCAGTACTTC	CSAMTGVSETQYF
NA	TRBV27	TRBJ2-6	NA	TGTGCCAGCAGTTTAGACGCTCCTCCTGGGGCCAACGTCCTGACTTTC	CASSLDAPPGANVLTF
NA	TRBV4-1	TRBJ2-1	TRBD2	TGCGCCAGCAGCCAAGATACGGTTATGAGCGGGGGGGCCGACAATGAGCAGTTCTTC	CASSQDTVMSGGADNEQFF
NA	TRBV6-6	TRBJ1-3	TRBD1	TGTGCCAGCAGTTACTCGACAGGGACCTCTGGAAACACCATATATTTT	CASSYSTGTSGNTIYF
NA	TRBV11-2	TRBJ2-5	TRBD2	TGTGCCAGCAGCAACCCGGGACTAGCGGGGGAAGAGACCCAGTACTTC	CASSNPGLAGEETQYF
NA	TRBV19	TRBJ1-1	NA	TGTGCCAGTAGTCCGGGGAACACTGAAGCTTTCTTT	CASSPGNTEAFF
NA	TRBV30	TRBJ2-3	TRBD1	TGTGCCTGGGGACAGGGAGGCACAGATACGCAGTATTTT	CAWGQGGTDTQYF
NA	TRBV27	TRBJ1-2	NA	TGTGCCAGCAGTTTTCTAGGGCCAGCCTATGGCTACACCTTC	CASSFLGPAYGYTF
NA	TRBV13	TRBJ2-5	TRBD2	TGTGCCAGCAGCCGGACTAGCGGGGATGAGACCCAGTACTTC	CASSRTSGDETQYF
NA	TRBV27	TRBJ2-7	TRBD1	TGTGCCAGCAGCCCGACAGGGATTTTTAACGAGCAGTACTTC	CASSPTGIFNEQYF
NA	TRBV15	TRBJ2-2	NA	TGTGCCACCAGCAGAGATTTCGGGACGGCGAACACCGGGGAGCTGTTTTTT	CATSRDFGTANTGELFF
NA	TRBV23-1	TRBJ1-3	NA	TGCGCCAGCACCAACCAACAGGGAAATCACTCTGGAAACACCATATATTTT	CASTNQQGNHSGNTIYF
NA	TRBV4-3	TRBJ2-5	TRBD2	TGCGCCAGCAGCCAAGATTGGACTAGCGTGGAGACCCAGTACTTC	CASSQDWTSVETQYF
NA	TRBV19	TRBJ1-1	NA	TGTGCCAGTAGTTTCCTCCTGAGTAACACTGAAGCTTTCTTT	CASSFLLSNTEAFF
NA	TRBV29-1	TRBJ2-7	TRBD2	TGCAGCGTCCGGCTAGCGGGGGACTCCTACGAGCAGTACTTC	CSVRLAGDSYEQYF
NA	TRBV2	TRBJ2-3	TRBD2	TGTGCCAGCAGTGACTCTCAGGGCGGGGGGCCAAGATATTTT	CASSDSQGGGPRYF
NA	TRBV19	TRBJ1-1	NA	TGTGCCAGTAACGGGGGGGGTACTGAAGCTTTCTTT	CASNGGGTEAFF
NA	TRBV11-3	TRBJ2-7	NA	TGTGCCAGCAGCTTACAGGGTTTGTACGAGCAGTACTTC	CASSLQGLYEQYF
once	TRBV29-1	TRBJ1-4	NA	TGCAGCACAAAAGTAGGAGGAGAAAAACTGTTTTTT	CSTKVGGEKLFF
NA	TRBV5-6	TRBJ2-7	TRBD2	TGTGCCAGCACCCTACTAGGACTAGCGGGGACCTACGAGCAGTACTTC	CASTLLGLAGTYEQYF
NA	TRBV4-1	TRBJ2-7	NA	TGCGCCAGCAGCCAAGATAACGGGCTCGGCGAGCAGTACTTC	CASSQDNGLGEQYF
NA	TRBV5-1	TRBJ2-3	NA	TGCGCCAGCAGCAGAGGGGTCACAGATACGCAGTATTTT	CASSRGVTDTQYF
NA	TRBV6-6	TRBJ1-6	TRBD1	TGTGCCAGCAGTCAAAGACAGGGTAATTCACCCCTCCACTTT	CASSQRQGNSPLHF
NA	TRBV7-8	TRBJ2-1	NA	TGTGCCAGCAGCTTAGAGGCGGGGACACTCTACAATGAGCAGTTCTTC	CASSLEAGTLYNEQFF
NA	TRBV29-1	TRBJ2-1	TRBD2	TGCAGCGTTGAAGTTCTTCGTAGCGGGGATGAGCAGTTCTTC	CSVEVLRSGDEQFF
few	TRBV7-2	TRBJ2-1	TRBD2	TGTGCCAGCAGCCAGGGACTAGCGGAGGCCAATGAGCAGTTCTTC	CASSQGLAEANEQFF
NA	TRBV20-1	TRBJ2-2	NA	TGCAGTGCCCACTACACCGGGGAGCTGTTTTTT	CSAHYTGELFF
NA	TRBV10-2	TRBJ2-7	TRBD2	TGCGCCAGCAGTGACCCTAGCGGGGGCTACGAGCAGTACTTC	CASSDPSGGYEQYF
few	TRBV13	TRBJ1-1	NA	TGTGCCAGCAGCCACACCGGGAACACTGAAGCTTTCTTT	CASSHTGNTEAFF
NA	TRBV5-1	TRBJ2-1	NA	TGCGCCAGCAGCTTGGCAGGGCCCAATGAGCAGTTCTTC	CASSLAGPNEQFF
NA	TRBV5-1	TRBJ2-7	TRBD1	TGCGCCAGCAAGACCGGGACAGGGGACTTC	CASKTGTGDF
few	TRBV5-1	TRBJ2-1	NA	TGCGCCAGCAGCTTGGGAAATGAGCAGTTCTTC	CASSLGNEQFF
few	TRBV4-1	TRBJ2-7	TRBD1	TGCGCCAGCAGCCAATCAGGGGGAGAGGAGGACGAGCAGTACTTC	CASSQSGGEEDEQYF
few	TRBV4-1	TRBJ2-1	NA	TGCGCCAGCAGCCAAGTCCTCGGGAACAATGAGCAGTTCTTC	CASSQVLGNNEQFF
NA	TRBV29-1	TRBJ1-2	NA	TGCAGCGTTAAATTTAGGGGTGGCTACACCTTC	CSVKFRGGYTF
NA	TRBV7-9	TRBJ1-2	TRBD1	TGTGCCAGCAGCCCTGACAGGGACTATGGCTACACCTTC	CASSPDRDYGYTF
NA	TRBV2	TRBJ2-1	TRBD2	TGTGCCAGCAGGGAGATGGGACTAGCGGGGGGAAGATACAATGAGCAGTTCTTC	CASREMGLAGGRYNEQFF
NA	TRBV10-2	TRBJ2-5	TRBD1	TGCGCCAGCAGTGACCTTGAGACTGACAGGGGAGAGACCCAGTACTTC	CASSDLETDRGETQYF
NA	TRBV14	TRBJ1-2	NA	TGTGCCAGCAGCCCGACTCGGCAGAGCTATGGCTACACCTTC	CASSPTRQSYGYTF
once	TRBV2	TRBJ1-2	TRBD1	TGTGCCAGCCGCCCGACCGACAGGGAGGATGGCTACACCTTC	CASRPTDREDGYTF
NA	TRBV5-6	TRBJ2-5	NA	TGTGCCAGCAGCTTGGGGCAGGGGGAGACCCAGTACTTC	CASSLGQGETQYF
NA	TRBV12-5	TRBJ2-5	TRBD1	TGTGCTAGTGGTTTCTCGCCCGGGACAGCCGCGGAGACCCAGTACTTC	CASGFSPGTAAETQYF
NA	TRBV29-1	TRBJ1-1	NA	TGCAGCGTTGATCCAGGGCAGGGGCGAGCTTTCTTT	CSVDPGQGRAFF
NA	TRBV29-1	TRBJ2-7	TRBD1	TGCAGCGTTGAAGGCGGGACAGGGGACTACGAGCAGTACTTC	CSVEGGTGDYEQYF
NA	TRBV15	TRBJ2-1	NA	TGTGCCACCAGGAGGTCCAGAGTAGAGGCTGGGAATGAGCAGTTCTTC	CATRRSRVEAGNEQFF
NA	TRBV7-6	TRBJ2-5	NA	TGTGCCAGCAGTCCTTGGGAGGAGACCCAGTACTTC	CASSPWEETQYF
NA	TRBV2	TRBJ2-1	NA	TGTGCCAGCTCCCACGGAGACTCCTACAATGAGCAGTTCTTC	CASSHGDSYNEQFF